A selection of T cell receptor beta chains follows, all from one sample in a study of T cell responses to AZD1222 COVID-19 vaccine. The table came from immunoSEQ multiplex PCR; TCRdb's copy has only in-frame clones and leaves some out. The sample has about 150,000 clones; approximately 90% are singletons. The source material was peripheral blood, sampled on day 0 of AZD1222 vaccination. Source of these receptors: an adult in good health. Each CDR3 is given with its conserved first and last residue. The D gene is left open where the match is weak. The size of a clone is reported for some rows only, either as once, few or many, or as a class for expanded clones.

D	V	size	J	DNA	CDR3
TRBD1	TRBV11-3	-	TRBJ2-1	TGTGCCAGCAGCACTGACAGGGGCAATGAGCAGTTCTTC	CASSTDRGNEQFF
-	TRBV11-2	-	TRBJ1-6	TGTGCCAGCAGCCCCGCCGGCGTAGGCTCACCCCTCCACTTT	CASSPAGVGSPLHF
-	TRBV5-1	-	TRBJ2-7	TGCGCCAGCAGCTTGGCCCTGGGGCCGCAGTACTTC	CASSLALGPQYF
TRBD1	TRBV6-2/TRBV6-3	-	TRBJ2-3	TGTGCCAGCAGTTACCCCCTTCCACCCTTGACAGGGGGAACAGATACGCAGTATTTT	CASSYPLPPLTGGTDTQYF
TRBD1	TRBV7-3	-	TRBJ2-3	TGTGCCAGCAGCTCCCCCCAGGGGGCCGCGCATACGCAGTATTTT	CASSSPQGAAHTQYF
TRBD1	TRBV2	-	TRBJ1-1	TGTGCCAGCAGCACCCCGAGGCGGGACAGGGGGGATCCTGAAGCTTTCTTT	CASSTPRRDRGDPEAFF
TRBD1	TRBV6-5	-	TRBJ1-2	TGTGCCAGCAGTCCAGGGGGTAAGGGCTACACCTTC	CASSPGGKGYTF
TRBD2	TRBV4-1	-	TRBJ2-2	TGCGCCAGCAGCCAAGCTCCTAGCGGGGGGGTTGGCTTCGGGGAGCTGTTTTTT	CASSQAPSGGVGFGELFF
TRBD1	TRBV11-2	-	TRBJ1-1	TGTGCCAGCAGTCGACAGGGGGGGACTGAAGCTTTCTTT	CASSRQGGTEAFF
-	TRBV6-5	-	TRBJ2-7	TGTGCCAGCAAAGACAGGTTCTACTACGAGCAGTACTTC	CASKDRFYYEQYF
TRBD1	TRBV11-3	once	TRBJ1-4	TGTGCCAGCAGCCCACACTCCGGACAGGGGAGAGGTGAAAAACTGTTTTTT	CASSPHSGQGRGEKLFF
-	TRBV28	once	TRBJ1-3	TGTGCCAGCAGTTTAGACAGATTGTCTGGAAACACCATATATTTT	CASSLDRLSGNTIYF
-	TRBV7-7	few	TRBJ2-2	TGTGCTAGCAGCGACAGAGGCGCCGGGGAGCTGTTTTTT	CASSDRGAGELFF
-	TRBV28	-	TRBJ1-2	TGTGCCAGCAGTCCCGGGACCTATGGCTACACCTTC	CASSPGTYGYTF
-	TRBV7-7	-	TRBJ2-2	TGTGCCAGCAGCAAGACAGGGAACACCGGGGAGCTGTTTTTT	CASSKTGNTGELFF
-	TRBV6-1	once	TRBJ1-4	TGTGCCAGTAGCGAAGTTATTGGTGAAAAACTGTTTTTT	CASSEVIGEKLFF
-	TRBV6-2/TRBV6-3	-	TRBJ2-7	TGTGCCAGCAGTTACGGGACGACTAGGGGCGAGCAGTACTTC	CASSYGTTRGEQYF
TRBD1	TRBV6-5	-	TRBJ1-2	TGTGCCAGCAGTCGGGACAGAAGAACTTATGGCTACACCTTC	CASSRDRRTYGYTF
TRBD1	TRBV6-2/TRBV6-3	-	TRBJ1-2	TGTGCCAGCAGTGACAGGGGCCTTTATGGCTACACCTTC	CASSDRGLYGYTF
-	TRBV6-5	-	TRBJ2-2	TGTGCCAGCAGTTACCTCCCGGACACCGGGGAGCTGTTTTTT	CASSYLPDTGELFF